This T cell receptor beta chain is drawn from a study of OX40 agonist ivuxolimab in advanced cancers. Study overall: Every 2 weeks, patients received ivuxolimab intravenously, dosed at 0.01 to 10 mg/kg.

Study-level findings and limits: At 0.1 to 3.0 mg/kg, CD4+ and CD8+ blood T cells expanded clonally by week 6. CD8+ T cells (on average) carried more expanded clones than CD4+ T cells.

The CDR3 loop spans 13 amino acids. Germline values: CDR1 SGHDT, CDR2 YYEEEE. V was cut by 4 bases and J by 5 bases, with 10 bases left in between. The table lists this clone with a few counts. Its antigen is not identified. TCRdb's copy holds only in-frame clones and misses some; the assay was immunoSEQ multiplex PCR. The data show fewer than 25,000 clones, approximately 70% seen once. The sequencing here drew on CD4+ or CD8+ T cells sorted from blood, taken in a trial of the OX40 agonist ivuxolimab. This TCR derives from an adult with an advanced solid tumor such as melanoma, head and neck, liver or kidney cancer. This rearrangement joins TRBV5-6 to TRBJ2-1; TRBD1 or TRBD2 may be the D gene (6 bases each). CDR3 residues: CASSHGGNNEQFF. In nucleotides, the CDR3 is TGTGCCAGCAGCCACGGGGGCAACAATGAGCAGTTCTTC.